The clone carrying this T cell receptor beta chain has at least ten counts. Its antigen is undetermined. Individuals who volunteered at a blood bank located in Maryland, USA, made up the group of healthy controls. Source material was 2 million unsorted PBMCs, stored at -80 °C in RNAlater. These data are taken from a study of neurological immune-mediated disorders. Study-level points and caveats: The most TCR clonal expansion was seen in HTLV-1-associated myelopathy, whereas the least was seen in multiple sclerosis, below the level in healthy controls.

Synthesis of cDNA used 5'RACE (with 10-nucleotide random UMIs). From the 5' RACE reads, TCRdb called clonotypes with MiXCR, one entry per CDR3 protein. The table lists about 43,000 distinct CDR3 sequences, 9.5% to 15% of them singletons. Sequencing was performed on PBMCs. The sequence was obtained from a female donor in good health.

The DNA of the CDR3 is TGTGCCAGCAGTTTGGAGGGAGTGTACGAGCAGTACTTC. This translates into CASSLEGVYEQYF. The chain carries TRBV12-3 or TRBV12-4 and TRBJ2-7, with D perhaps TRBD2 (6 bases). Trimming took off 3 bases at V and 4 bases at J, with 10 bases between the two ends. This CDR3 has 13 residues.